What follows are 24 T cell receptor beta chains derived from one specimen sequenced in a study of blood T cell repertoires in COVID-19. The data were produced by immunoSEQ multiplex PCR, yet TCRdb's version contains in-frame clones alone and is incomplete. The sample lists some 160,000 clones, 83% occurring once. Sequencing used peripheral blood. The receptors were gathered from a human donor in a cohort sampled during active COVID-19.

V and J are TRBV24-1 and TRBJ2-3; 7 bases line up with TRBD2. The CDR3 covers 14 residues. The V segment lost 4 bases and the J segment 4 bases; nucleotides outside the gene matches: 4. In germline, CDR1 is KGHDR, CDR2 SFDVKD. CDR3 DNA: TGTGCCACCAGTGACCCGGGGGGAGCAGATACGCAGTATTTT. Translated, it gives CATSDPGGADTQYF.

The chain has TRBV4-1 and TRBJ2-5, with 10 bases matching TRBD2. V shed 0 bases, J shed 5 bases, and the junction held 9 bases outside the gene matches. This CDR3 has 17 amino acids. Germline-derived CDR1 and CDR2 are MGHRA and YSYEKL. The DNA of the CDR3 is TGCGCCAGCAGCCAAGATTCAGCGGGAGGGTCCAGGGAGACCCAGTACTTC. It codes for CASSQDSAGGSRETQYF.

This clone came up a few times. DNA for the CDR3: TGTGCCAGTAGTGGGGACAGAAATCAGCCCCAGCATTTT. It is translated as CASSGDRNQPQHF. The chain carries TRBV19 and TRBJ1-5, with 7 bases lining up with TRBD1. The length of the CDR3 is 13 residues. With 5 bases clipped from V and 4 bases from J, the junction kept 2 bases outside the gene matches. CDR1 LNHDA and CDR2 SQIVND come from the germline V gene (reference sequence). Complete variable domain (other parts from reference TRBV19 and TRBJ1-5): DGGITQSPKYLFRKEGQNVTLSCEQNLNHDAMYWYRQDPGQGLRLIYYSQIVNDFQKGDIAEGYSVSREKKESFPLTVTSAQKNPTAFYLCASSGDRNQPQHFGDGTRLSIL.

The V call is TRBV2, the J call TRBJ2-7; D remains unclear. V was cut by 6 bases and J by 3 bases, with 6 bases left in between. Looked up from germline, CDR1 is SNHLY and CDR2 is FYNNEI. The length of the CDR3 is 11 residues. The CDR3 region has the DNA TGTGCCAGCAGCCCAATCTACGAGCAGTACTTC. It encodes CASSPIYEQYF.

J is TRBJ2-7 and V is TRBV10-2, with D unresolved. Trimming cost V 4 bases and J 2 bases, with 9 bases left between them. The CDR3 length is 13 residues. Germline V CDR1 and CDR2: WSHSY, SAAADI. The CDR3 DNA reads TGCGCCAGCAGTGTTGGCGGTACCTACGAGCAGTACTTC. This sequence encodes CASSVGGTYEQYF.

V gene TRBV7-6 combines with J gene TRBJ1-5; no definite D call. The CDR3 contains 13 residues. The V gene's germline CDR1 is SGHVS and CDR2 FNYEAQ. Trimming cost V 1 base and J 4 bases, with 5 bases left between them. This chain's CDR3 is CASSLGENQPQHF. CDR3 nucleotide sequence: TGTGCCAGCAGCTTAGGGGAGAATCAGCCCCAGCATTTT. Together with reference TRBV7-6 and TRBJ1-5, the CDR3 gives the full variable domain: GAGVSQSPRYKVTKRGQDVALRCDPISGHVSLYWYRQALGQGPEFLTYFNYEAQQDKSGLPNDRFSAERPEGSISTLTIQRTEQRDSAMYRCASSLGENQPQHFGDGTRLSIL.

The V gene is TRBV24-1, the J gene TRBJ2-1; 8 bases agree with TRBD1. CDR3 length equals 16 residues. The germline gives CDR1 KGHDR, CDR2 SFDVKD. With 3 bases clipped from V and 7 bases from J, the junction kept 10 bases outside the gene matches. CDR3 protein: CATSDTRQGIINEQFF. In DNA, the CDR3 is TGTGCCACCAGTGATACCAGACAGGGGATAATTAATGAGCAGTTCTTC.

The chain has TRBV4-2 and TRBJ2-1; D perhaps matches TRBD2 (5 bases). Germline CDR1 is LGHNA and CDR2 is YNFKEQ. This CDR3 has 16 amino acids. V was cut by 0 bases and J by 0 bases, with 9 bases left in between. CDR3: CASSQEAGSSYNEQFF. The CDR3 coding sequence is TGTGCCAGCAGCCAAGAGGCGGGCAGCTCCTACAATGAGCAGTTCTTC.

CDR3 DNA sequence: TGTGCCACCAGTGATTTTAGGCAGGGATATGGCTACACCTTC. Translating gives CATSDFRQGYGYTF. V and J are TRBV24-1 and TRBJ1-2; D possibly corresponds to TRBD1 (5 bases). The CDR3 is made up of 14 amino acids. V lost 1 base and J lost 5, with 10 bases in between. CDR1 KGHDR and CDR2 SFDVKD come from the germline V gene.

The chain has TRBV6-2 or TRBV6-3 and TRBJ2-7, with D hard to call. V was pared by 6 bases and J by 3 bases, with 9 bases between. From germline, CDR1 is MNHEY and CDR2 SVGEGT. This CDR3 is 12 amino acids long. Written as DNA, the CDR3 is TGTGCCAGCAGCCGAACTTTCTACGAGCAGTACTTC. Encoded protein: CASSRTFYEQYF.

The chain carries TRBV28 and TRBJ1-2; TRBD1 matches at 11 bases. CDR3 length: 16 residues. With 6 bases clipped from V and 1 base from J, the junction kept 7 bases outside the gene matches. Germline loops: CDR1 MDHEN, CDR2 SYDVKM. The chain's CDR3 is CASRRRDRGINYGYTF. In DNA form, the CDR3 reads TGTGCCAGCAGACGCCGGGACAGGGGGATTAACTATGGCTACACCTTC.

Remarks on this clone: Other DNA sequences from this sample encode an identical CDR3 as well. This chain links TRBV28 with TRBJ1-2; 9 bases are a match to TRBD1. The junction had 3 bases not matched to a gene; V was cut back by 5 bases and J by 5 bases. The V gene's germline CDR1 is MDHEN and CDR2 SYDVKM. This CDR3 is 13 amino acids long. The CDR3 nucleotides read TGTGCCAGCAGTCGACAGGGGGGATATGGCTACACCTTC. It is translated as CASSRQGGYGYTF.

This clone appeared a few times. This chain links TRBV28 with TRBJ1-6; D gene uncertain. The CDR3 runs 12 residues. V shed 4 bases and J shed 14 bases, with 12 bases lying between them. Germline assignment: CDR1 MDHEN and CDR2 SYDVKM. Here the CDR3 reads CASSSRERALHF. DNA for the CDR3: TGTGCCAGCAGTTCCCGGGAAAGGGCCCTCCACTTT.

The V and J genes are TRBV29-1 and TRBJ1-1; D unresolved. V dropped 2 bases and J dropped 0 bases, with 7 bases sitting between them. CDR1 is SQVTM, CDR2 ANQGSEA, per germline. CDR3 length: 13 residues. The CDR3 coding sequence is TGCAGCGTTGAACGCAGAATGAACACTGAAGCTTTCTTT. Translation: CSVERRMNTEAFF.

This clone was seen just once. The chain carries TRBV19 and TRBJ1-1, with no clear D. Germline V gene data show CDR1 as LNHDA and CDR2 as SQIVND (reference sequence). The V gene lost 4 bases and the J gene lost 6 bases, with 12 bases spanning the gap. This CDR3 is 13 amino acids long. The CDR3 DNA reads TGTGCCAGTAGTAAGAGGGAAATGTCTGAAGCTTTCTTT. Amino acid sequence: CASSKREMSEAFF.

The CDR3 reads CASSQAEFTDTQYF. DNA of the CDR3: TGTGCCAGCAGCCAGGCCGAATTCACAGATACGCAGTATTTT. The rearrangement joins TRBV3-1 (or the pseudogene TRBV3-2) to TRBJ2-3; D call uncertain. The CDR3 totals 14 residues. V lost 3 bases to trimming and J lost 2 bases, with 9 bases between them. Germline loops: CDR1 LGHDT, CDR2 YNNKEL (reference sequence).

This clone was recorded only once. This sequence joins TRBV6-2 or TRBV6-3 and TRBJ2-1; 14 bases are a match to TRBD2. The CDR3 extends over 15 amino acids. The V gene's germline CDR1 is MNHEY and CDR2 SVGEGT. With 6 bases clipped from V and 10 bases from J, the junction kept 8 bases outside the gene matches. In DNA form, the CDR3 reads TGTGCCAGCAGCCGACTAGCGGGGGGGCCGGGAGAGCAGTTCTTC. Its translation: CASSRLAGGPGEQFF.

This clone was counted only a few times. The CDR3 DNA is TGTGCCTGCGCCCGGGGGGCACAGGTCAATTCACCCCTCCACTTT. This translates into CACARGAQVNSPLHF. The chain is built from TRBV6-5 and TRBJ1-6, with D possibly matching TRBD1 (6 bases). Between the trimmed V and J ends, which lost 11 bases and 7 bases, there was a span of 21 bases. The V gene's germline CDR1 is MNHEY and CDR2 SVGAGI. This CDR3 is 15 amino acids long.

The rearrangement uses TRBV18 and TRBJ2-1; 8 positions agree with TRBD1. V was clipped by 1 base and J by 4 bases; unmatched bases: 3. Germline CDR1 reads KGHSH; CDR2 reads LQKENI. The CDR3 runs to 15 residues. CDR3 region: CASSPRRTGYNEQFF. CDR3 coding DNA: TGTGCCAGCTCACCACGTAGGACAGGGTACAATGAGCAGTTCTTC.

CDR3 coding DNA: TGTGCCAGCAGCCGGGACAGGGCCGGGAGAGGGGCCTACGAGCAGTACTTC. It encodes CASSRDRAGRGAYEQYF. The V gene is TRBV7-2, the J gene TRBJ2-7, with TRBD1 matching 9 bases. With 5 bases clipped from V and 2 bases from J, the junction kept 13 bases outside the gene matches. The CDR3 contains 17 residues. The germline gives CDR1 SGHTA, CDR2 FQGNSA.

The chain is built from TRBV5-4 and TRBJ1-2; 7 bases are a match to TRBD1. Germline CDR1 SGHNT, CDR2 YYREEE (reference sequence). The CDR3 sequence is 16 residues long. Trimming at V came to 1 base and at J to 2 bases, leaving 8 bases not matched to a gene. The CDR3 region is CASSLRGRPLNYGYTF. In DNA, the CDR3 is TGTGCCAGCAGCTTGAGGGGGCGCCCCTTGAACTATGGCTACACCTTC.

The V call is TRBV7-2, the J call TRBJ2-4; possible D gene TRBD1, 6 bases. Germline V lookup: CDR1 SGHTA, CDR2 FQGNSA. V was cut by 5 bases and J by 1 base, with 9 bases left in between. This CDR3 is built from 14 residues. CDR3 DNA sequence: TGTGCCAGCAGCCTCCAGGGGGCCAAAAACATTCAGTACTTC. It yields the protein CASSLQGAKNIQYF. Supplemented by reference TRBV7-2 and TRBJ2-4, the full variable domain reads GAGVSQSPSNKVTEKGKDVELRCDPISGHTALYWYRQSLGQGLEFLIYFQGNSAPDKSGLPSDRFSAERTGGSVSTLTIQRTQQEDSAVYLCASSLQGAKNIQYFGAGTRLSVL.

The genes are TRBV10-3 and TRBJ2-5, with 14 nucleotides matching TRBD2. Germline V gene data show CDR1 as ENHRY and CDR2 as SYGVKD. Unmatched junction bases numbered 9, after V lost 2 bases and J lost 4 bases. The CDR3 consists of 18 residues. CDR3 amino acids: CAISEPPGTSGSVETQYF. In DNA form, the CDR3 reads TGTGCCATCAGTGAGCCTCCCGGGACTAGCGGGAGCGTAGAGACCCAGTACTTC.

V is TRBV7-2 and J is TRBJ2-7; the match to TRBD1 covers 11 bases. The germline CDR1 and CDR2 sequences are SGHTA and FQGNSA. The V and J ends lost 5 bases and 5 bases, in that order; junction bases with no gene match: 11. This CDR3 is built from 16 residues. CDR3 DNA sequence: TGTGCCAGCAGCACGACACGGACAGGGGGCGACCACGAGCAGTACTTC. Amino acid sequence: CASSTTRTGGDHEQYF. Full variable domain (outside the CDR3, taken from reference TRBV7-2 and TRBJ2-7): GAGVSQSPSNKVTEKGKDVELRCDPISGHTALYWYRQSLGQGLEFLIYFQGNSAPDKSGLPSDRFSAERTGGSVSTLTIQRTQQEDSAVYLCASSTTRTGGDHEQYFGPGTRLTVT.